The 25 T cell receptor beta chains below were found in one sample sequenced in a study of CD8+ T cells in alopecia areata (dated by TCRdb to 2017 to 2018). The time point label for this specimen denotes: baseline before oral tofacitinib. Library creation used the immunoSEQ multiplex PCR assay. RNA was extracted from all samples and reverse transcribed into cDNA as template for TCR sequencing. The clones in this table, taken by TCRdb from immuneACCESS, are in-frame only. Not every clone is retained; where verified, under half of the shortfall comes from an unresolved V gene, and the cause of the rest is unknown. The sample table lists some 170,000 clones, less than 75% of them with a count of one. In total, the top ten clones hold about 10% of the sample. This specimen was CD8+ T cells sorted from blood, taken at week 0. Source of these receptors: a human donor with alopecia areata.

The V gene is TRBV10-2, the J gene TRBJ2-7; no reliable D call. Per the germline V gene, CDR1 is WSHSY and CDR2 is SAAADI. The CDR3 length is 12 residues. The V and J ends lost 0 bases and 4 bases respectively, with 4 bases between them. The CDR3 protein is CASSESRYEQYF. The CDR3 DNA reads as TGCGCCAGCAGTGAGTCTAGGTACGAGCAGTACTTC.

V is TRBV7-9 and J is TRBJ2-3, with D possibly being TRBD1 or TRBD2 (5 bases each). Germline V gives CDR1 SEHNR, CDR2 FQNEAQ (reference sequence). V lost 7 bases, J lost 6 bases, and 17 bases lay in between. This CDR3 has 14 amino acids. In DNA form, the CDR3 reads TGTGCCAGCACCAAGGGGACCGGTAGGGATACGCAGTATTTT. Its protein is CASTKGTGRDTQYF.

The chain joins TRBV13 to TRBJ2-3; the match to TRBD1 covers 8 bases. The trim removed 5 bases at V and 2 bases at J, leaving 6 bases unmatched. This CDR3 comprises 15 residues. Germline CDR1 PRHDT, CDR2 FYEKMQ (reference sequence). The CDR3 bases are TGTGCCAGCAGCCCGAGGACAGGGCTCACAGATACGCAGTATTTT. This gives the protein CASSPRTGLTDTQYF.

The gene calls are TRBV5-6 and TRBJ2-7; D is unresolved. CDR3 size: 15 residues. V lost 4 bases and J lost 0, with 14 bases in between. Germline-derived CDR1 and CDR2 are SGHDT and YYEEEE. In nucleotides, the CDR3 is TGTGCCAGCAGCCCGGACGCCTTAAGCTCCTACGAGCAGTACTTC. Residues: CASSPDALSSYEQYF.

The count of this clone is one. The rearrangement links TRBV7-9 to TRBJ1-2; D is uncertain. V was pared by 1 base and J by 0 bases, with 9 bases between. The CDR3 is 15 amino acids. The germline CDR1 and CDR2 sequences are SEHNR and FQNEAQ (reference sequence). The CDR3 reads CASSLGNRANYGYTF. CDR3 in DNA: TGTGCCAGCAGCTTAGGGAACAGAGCTAACTATGGCTACACCTTC.

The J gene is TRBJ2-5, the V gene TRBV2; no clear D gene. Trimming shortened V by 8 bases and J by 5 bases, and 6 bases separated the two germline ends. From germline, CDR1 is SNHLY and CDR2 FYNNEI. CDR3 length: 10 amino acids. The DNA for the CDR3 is TGTGCCAGCGTCTGGGAGACCCAGTACTTC. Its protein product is CASVWETQYF.

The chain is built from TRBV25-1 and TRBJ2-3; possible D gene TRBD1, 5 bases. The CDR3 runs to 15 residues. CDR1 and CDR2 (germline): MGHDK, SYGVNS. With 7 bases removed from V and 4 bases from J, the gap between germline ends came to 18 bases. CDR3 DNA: TGTGCCAGCAATATGAAGGGAACAGGCCCAGATACGCAGTATTTT. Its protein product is CASNMKGTGPDTQYF.

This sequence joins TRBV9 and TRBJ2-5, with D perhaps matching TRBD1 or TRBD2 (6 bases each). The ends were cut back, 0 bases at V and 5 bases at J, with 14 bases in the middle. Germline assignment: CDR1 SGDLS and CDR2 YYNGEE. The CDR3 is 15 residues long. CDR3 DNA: TGTGCCAGCAGCGTAGATGATGGGGGGCCGGAGACCCAGTACTTC. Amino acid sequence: CASSVDDGGPETQYF.

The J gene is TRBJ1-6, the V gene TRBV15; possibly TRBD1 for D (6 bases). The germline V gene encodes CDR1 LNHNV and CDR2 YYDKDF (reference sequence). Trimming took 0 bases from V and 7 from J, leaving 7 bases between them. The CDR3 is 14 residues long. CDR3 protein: CATSREDSNSPLHF. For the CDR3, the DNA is TGTGCCACCAGCAGAGAGGACAGCAATTCACCCCTCCACTTT. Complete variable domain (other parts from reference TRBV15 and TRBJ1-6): DAMVIQNPRYQVTQFGKPVTLSCSQTLNHNVMYWYQQKSSQAPKLLFHYYDKDFNNEADTPDNFQSRRPNTSFCFLDIRSPGLGDTAMYLCATSREDSNSPLHFGNGTRLTVT.

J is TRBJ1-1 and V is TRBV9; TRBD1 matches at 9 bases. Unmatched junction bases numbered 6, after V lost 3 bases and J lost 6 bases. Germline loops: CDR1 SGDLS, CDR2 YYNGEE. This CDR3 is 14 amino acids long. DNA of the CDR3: TGTGCCAGCAGCGCACAGGGGGCACGGGCTGAAGCTTTCTTT. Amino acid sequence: CASSAQGARAEAFF.

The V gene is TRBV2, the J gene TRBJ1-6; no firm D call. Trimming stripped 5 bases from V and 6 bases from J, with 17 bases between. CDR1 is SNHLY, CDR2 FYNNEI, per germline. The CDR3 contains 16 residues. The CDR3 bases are TGTGCCAGCAGTCGATCCGCCGTTACCCCTAATTCACCCCTCCACTTT. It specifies CASSRSAVTPNSPLHF.

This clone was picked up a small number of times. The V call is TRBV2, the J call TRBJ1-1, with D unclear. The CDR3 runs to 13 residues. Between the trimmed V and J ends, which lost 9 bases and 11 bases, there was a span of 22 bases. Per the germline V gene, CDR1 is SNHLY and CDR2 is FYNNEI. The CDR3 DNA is TGTGCCAGTTCGCCTCGGTTGAGGAATTTGGCTTTCTTT. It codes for CASSPRLRNLAFF.

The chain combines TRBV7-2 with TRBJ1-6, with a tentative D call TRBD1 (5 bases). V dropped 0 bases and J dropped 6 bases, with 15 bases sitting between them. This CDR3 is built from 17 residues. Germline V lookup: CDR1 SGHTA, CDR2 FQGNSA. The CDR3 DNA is TGTGCCAGCAGCTTAGCTGGGCAGGGTTATAGTAATTCACCCCTCCACTTT. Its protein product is CASSLAGQGYSNSPLHF.

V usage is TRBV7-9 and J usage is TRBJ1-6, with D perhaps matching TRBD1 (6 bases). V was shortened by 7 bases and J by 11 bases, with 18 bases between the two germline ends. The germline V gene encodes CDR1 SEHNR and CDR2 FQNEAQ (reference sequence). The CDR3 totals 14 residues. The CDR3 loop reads CASTGGGVGPPLHF. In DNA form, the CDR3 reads TGTGCCAGCACCGGAGGGGGGGTCGGCCCACCCCTCCACTTT.

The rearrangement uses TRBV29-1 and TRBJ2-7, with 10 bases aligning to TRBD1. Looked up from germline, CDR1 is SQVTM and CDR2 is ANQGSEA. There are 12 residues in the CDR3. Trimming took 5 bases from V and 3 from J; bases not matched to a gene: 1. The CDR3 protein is CSVRDRGYEQYF. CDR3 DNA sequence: TGCAGCGTTCGGGACAGGGGCTACGAGCAGTACTTC.

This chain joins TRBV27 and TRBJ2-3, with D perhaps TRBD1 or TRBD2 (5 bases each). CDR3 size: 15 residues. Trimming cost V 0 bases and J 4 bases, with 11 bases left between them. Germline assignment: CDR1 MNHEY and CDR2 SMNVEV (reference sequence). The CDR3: CASSLSVGVSDTQYF. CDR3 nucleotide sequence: TGTGCCAGCAGTTTATCGGTGGGGGTTTCAGATACGCAGTATTTT.

The CDR3 loop reads CASGGQGANYGYTF. The CDR3, as DNA: TGTGCCAGCGGGGGACAGGGGGCGAACTATGGCTACACCTTC. The V call is TRBV25-1, the J call TRBJ1-2; 12 nucleotides agree with TRBD1. The J segment lost 2 bases and the V segment lost 8 bases, leaving 3 bases of the junction unmatched. The CDR3 has 14 residues. CDR1 and CDR2 from the germline V gene are MGHDK and SYGVNS.

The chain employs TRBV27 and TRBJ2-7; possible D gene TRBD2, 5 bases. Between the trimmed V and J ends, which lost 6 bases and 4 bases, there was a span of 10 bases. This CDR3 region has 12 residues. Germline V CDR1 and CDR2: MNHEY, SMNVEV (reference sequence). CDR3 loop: CASSHPGYEQYF. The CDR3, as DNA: TGTGCCAGCAGCCACCCGGGGTACGAGCAGTACTTC.

CDR3 sequence reads: CASSLFSGGNTDTQYF. CDR3 nucleotide sequence: TGTGCCAGCAGCTTATTCAGCGGGGGTAACACAGATACGCAGTATTTT. V and J are TRBV7-8 and TRBJ2-3; the match to TRBD2 covers 8 bases. Germline V gene lookup returns CDR1 SGHVS and CDR2 FQNEAQ. The CDR3 runs to 16 residues. After removal of 2 bases from V and 2 bases from J, the junction contained 6 bases not matched to a gene. Supplemented by reference TRBV7-8 and TRBJ2-3, the full variable domain reads GAGVSQSPRYKVAKRGQDVALRCDPISGHVSLFWYQQALGQGPEFLTYFQNEAQLDKSGLPSDRFFAERPEGSVSTLKIQRTQQEDSAVYLCASSLFSGGNTDTQYFGPGTRLTVL.

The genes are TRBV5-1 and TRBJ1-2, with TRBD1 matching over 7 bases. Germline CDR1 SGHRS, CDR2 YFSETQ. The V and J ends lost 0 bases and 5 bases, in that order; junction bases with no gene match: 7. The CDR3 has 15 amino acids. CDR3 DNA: TGCGCCAGCAGCTTGGAAACCGACAGGGTTTATGGCTACACCTTC. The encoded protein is CASSLETDRVYGYTF.

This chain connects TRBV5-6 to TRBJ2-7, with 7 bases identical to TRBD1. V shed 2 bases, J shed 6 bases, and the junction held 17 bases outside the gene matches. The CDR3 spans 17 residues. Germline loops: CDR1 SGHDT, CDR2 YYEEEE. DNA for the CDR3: TGTGCCAGCAGCTTAATGTTAGGGACAGATCGGTCTGGCGAGCAGTACTTC. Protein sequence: CASSLMLGTDRSGEQYF.

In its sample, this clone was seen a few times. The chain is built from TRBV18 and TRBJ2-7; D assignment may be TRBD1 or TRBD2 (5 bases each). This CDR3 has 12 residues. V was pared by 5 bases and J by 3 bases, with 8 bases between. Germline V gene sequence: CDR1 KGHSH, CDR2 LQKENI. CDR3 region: CASSGDDYEQYF. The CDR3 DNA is TGTGCCAGCTCAGGGGACGACTACGAGCAGTACTTC. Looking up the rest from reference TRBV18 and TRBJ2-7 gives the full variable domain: NAGVMQNPRHLVRRRGQEARLRCSPMKGHSHVYWYRQLPEEGLKFMVYLQKENIIDESGMPKERFSAEFPKEGPSILRIQQVVRGDSAAYFCASSGDDYEQYFGPGTRLTVT.

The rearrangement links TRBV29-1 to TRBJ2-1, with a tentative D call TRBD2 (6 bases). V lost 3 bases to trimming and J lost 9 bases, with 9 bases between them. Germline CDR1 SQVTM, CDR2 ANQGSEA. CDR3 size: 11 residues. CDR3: CSVDVGGEQFF. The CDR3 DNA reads TGCAGCGTTGATGTGGGGGGTGAGCAGTTCTTC.

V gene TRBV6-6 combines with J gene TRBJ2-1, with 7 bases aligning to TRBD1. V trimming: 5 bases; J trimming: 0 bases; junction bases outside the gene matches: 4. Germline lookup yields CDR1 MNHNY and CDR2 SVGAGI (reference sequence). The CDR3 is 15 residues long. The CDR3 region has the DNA TGTGCCAGCAGTAAGGGACAGAGCTCCTACAATGAGCAGTTCTTC. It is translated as CASSKGQSSYNEQFF.

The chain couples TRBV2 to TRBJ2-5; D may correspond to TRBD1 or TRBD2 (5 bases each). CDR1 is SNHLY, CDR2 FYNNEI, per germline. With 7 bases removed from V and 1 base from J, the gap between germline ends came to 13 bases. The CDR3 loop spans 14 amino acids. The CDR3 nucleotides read TGTGCCAGCAAGACTTTGGGACCCCAAGAGACCCAGTACTTC. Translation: CASKTLGPQETQYF.